The 3 T cell receptor beta chains in this list originate from one sample, sequenced in a study of cytomegalovirus exposure and HLA in healthy donors. The PCR had 60 Vbeta and 13 Jbeta primers. The method was immunoSEQ multiplex PCR; TCRdb's version includes in-frame clones alone and lacks a portion of them. The data hold around 150,000 clones, with roughly 77% observed a single time. Sequencing was done on a sample of PBMCs. These receptors came from a male donor in good health and CMV-seronegative.

Regarding this clone: In the same sample, other DNA sequences code for this CDR3. This CDR3 reads CASSLGGGDTEAFF. The CDR3 nucleotides read TGCGCCAGCAGCTTGGGTGGAGGCGACACTGAAGCTTTCTTT. The rearrangement uses TRBV5-1 and TRBJ1-1; D unclear. Per the germline V gene, CDR1 is SGHRS and CDR2 is YFSETQ. The V gene lost 0 bases and the J gene lost 3 bases, with 9 bases spanning the gap. This CDR3 region has 14 residues.

The table lists this clone with a few counts. The genes are TRBV28 and TRBJ1-1; the D is unclear. The CDR3 totals 15 residues. Germline V gene sequence: CDR1 MDHEN, CDR2 SYDVKM. V was clipped by 4 bases and J by 7 bases, with 19 bases between them. The DNA for the CDR3 is TGTGCCAGCAGTTCGAACGCCCCTGGTCGCTATGAAGCTTTCTTT. Amino acids: CASSSNAPGRYEAFF.

This clone was seen once. V is TRBV6-1 and J is TRBJ2-3; 9 bases map to TRBD2. The CDR3 covers 16 residues. Germline CDR1 is MNHNS and CDR2 is SASEGT. Losses at the gene ends were 1 base for V and 4 bases for J; bases not matched to a gene: 6. The CDR3 sequence: CASSEGAGGRADTQYF. Written as DNA, the CDR3 is TGTGCCAGCAGTGAAGGAGCGGGAGGACGGGCAGATACGCAGTATTTT.